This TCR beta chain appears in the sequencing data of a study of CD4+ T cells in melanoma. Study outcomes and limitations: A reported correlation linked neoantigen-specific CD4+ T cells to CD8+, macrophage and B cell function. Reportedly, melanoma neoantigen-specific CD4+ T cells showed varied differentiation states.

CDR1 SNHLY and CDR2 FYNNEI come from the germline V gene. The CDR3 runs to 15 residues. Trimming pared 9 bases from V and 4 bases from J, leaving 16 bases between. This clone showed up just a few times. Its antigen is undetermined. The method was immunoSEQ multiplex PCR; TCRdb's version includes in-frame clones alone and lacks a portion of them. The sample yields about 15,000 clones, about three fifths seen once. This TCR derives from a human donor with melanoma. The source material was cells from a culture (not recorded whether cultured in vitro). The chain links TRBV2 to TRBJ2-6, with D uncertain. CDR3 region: CASIPRTVGANVLTF. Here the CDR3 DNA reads TGTGCCAGTATCCCAAGAACCGTCGGGGCCAACGTCCTGACTTTC.